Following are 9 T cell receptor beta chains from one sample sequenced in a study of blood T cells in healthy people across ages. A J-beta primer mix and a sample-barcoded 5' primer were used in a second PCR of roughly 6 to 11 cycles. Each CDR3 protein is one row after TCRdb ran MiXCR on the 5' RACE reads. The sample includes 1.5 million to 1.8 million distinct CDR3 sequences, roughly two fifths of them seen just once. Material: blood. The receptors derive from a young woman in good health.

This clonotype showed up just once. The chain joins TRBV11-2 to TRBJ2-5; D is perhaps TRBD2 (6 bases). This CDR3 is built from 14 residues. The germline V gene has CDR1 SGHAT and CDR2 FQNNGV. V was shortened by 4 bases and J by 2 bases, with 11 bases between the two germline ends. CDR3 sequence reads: CASSSWRDQETQYF. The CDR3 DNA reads TGTGCCAGCAGCTCGTGGAGGGATCAAGAGACCCAGTACTTC.

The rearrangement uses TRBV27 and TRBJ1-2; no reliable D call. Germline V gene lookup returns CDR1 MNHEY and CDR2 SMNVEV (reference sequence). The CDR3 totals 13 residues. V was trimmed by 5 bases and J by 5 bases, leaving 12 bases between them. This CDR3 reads CASSASAWYGYTF. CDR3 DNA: TGTGCCAGCAGTGCCTCCGCGTGGTATGGCTACACCTTC.

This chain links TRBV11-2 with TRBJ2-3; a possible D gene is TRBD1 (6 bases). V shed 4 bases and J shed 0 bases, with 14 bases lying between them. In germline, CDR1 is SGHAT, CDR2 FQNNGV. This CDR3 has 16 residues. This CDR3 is CASSSVWTESTDTQYF. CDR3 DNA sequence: TGTGCCAGCAGCTCCGTCTGGACAGAAAGCACAGATACGCAGTATTTT.

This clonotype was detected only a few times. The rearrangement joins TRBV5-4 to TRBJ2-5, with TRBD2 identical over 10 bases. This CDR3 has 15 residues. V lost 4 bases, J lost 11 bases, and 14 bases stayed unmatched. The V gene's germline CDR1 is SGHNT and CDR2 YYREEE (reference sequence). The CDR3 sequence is CASSPTSGFPNEQYF. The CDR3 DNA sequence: TGTGCCAGCAGCCCGACTAGCGGGTTCCCCAATGAGCAGTACTTC.

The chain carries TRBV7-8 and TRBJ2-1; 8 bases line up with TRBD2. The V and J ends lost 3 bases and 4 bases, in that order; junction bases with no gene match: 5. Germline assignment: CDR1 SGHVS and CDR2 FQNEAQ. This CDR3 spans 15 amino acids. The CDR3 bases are TGTGCCAGCAGCTTTTCGACTAGCGCTTACAATGAGCAGTTCTTC. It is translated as CASSFSTSAYNEQFF.

The CDR3 DNA is TGTGCCAGCAGACAATTAAGGGGGGTCGAAGAGACCCAGTACTTC. It translates to CASRQLRGVEETQYF. The genes are TRBV12-3 or TRBV12-4 and TRBJ2-5; possibly TRBD1 or TRBD2 for D (6 bases each). Between the trimmed V and J ends, which lost 6 bases and 3 bases, there was a span of 17 bases. The CDR3 is 15 amino acids.

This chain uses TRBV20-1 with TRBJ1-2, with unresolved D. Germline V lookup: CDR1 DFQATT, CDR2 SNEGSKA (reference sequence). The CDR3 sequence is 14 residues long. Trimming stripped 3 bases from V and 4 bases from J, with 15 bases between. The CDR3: CSARSLLGLYGYTF. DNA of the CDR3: TGCAGTGCTAGGTCACTCCTTGGGCTCTATGGCTACACCTTC.

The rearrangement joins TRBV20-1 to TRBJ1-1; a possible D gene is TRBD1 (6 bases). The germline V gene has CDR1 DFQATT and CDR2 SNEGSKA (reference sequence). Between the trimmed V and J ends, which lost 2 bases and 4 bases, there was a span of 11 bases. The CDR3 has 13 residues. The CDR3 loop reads CSARTGKGTEAFF. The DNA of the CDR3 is TGCAGTGCTAGAACAGGGAAGGGCACTGAAGCTTTCTTT.

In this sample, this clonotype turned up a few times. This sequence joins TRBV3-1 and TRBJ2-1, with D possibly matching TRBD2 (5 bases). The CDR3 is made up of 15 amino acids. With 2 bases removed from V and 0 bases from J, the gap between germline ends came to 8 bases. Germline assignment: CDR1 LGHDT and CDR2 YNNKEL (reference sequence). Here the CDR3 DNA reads TGTGCCAGCAGCCAAACTAGGAGCTCCTACAATGAGCAGTTCTTC. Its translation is CASSQTRSSYNEQFF.